This TCR beta chain was recovered during a study of cytomegalovirus exposure and HLA in healthy donors. Study-wide results and caveats: Compared with the roughly 670-donor mean, an Asian-associated ancestry cluster reportedly had fewer N-insertions, according to a later analysis. There were 150 or so TCR beta chains listed as cytomegalovirus-associated.

J lost 8 bases, V lost 5 bases, and 19 bases had no gene match. Germline values: CDR1 SGHVS, CDR2 FNYEAQ. CDR3 length: 17 residues. The PCR had 60 Vbeta and 13 Jbeta primers. Produced via immunoSEQ multiplex PCR; TCRdb's table is partial and in-frame only. The sample shows roughly 170,000 clones, 70% to 90% of them seen only once. This clone was found a few times. Its specificity is not known. The sequence was obtained from a girl between 5 and 17 years old in good health and CMV-seropositive. The chain combines TRBV7-6 with TRBJ1-1; 8 bases map to TRBD1. Material for sequencing was PBMCs. CDR3 amino acids: CASSPETGDFGGSEAFF. Written as DNA, the CDR3 is TGTGCCAGCAGCCCCGAGACAGGGGATTTTGGCGGTTCGGAAGCTTTCTTT.